This T cell receptor (beta chain) comes out of a study of CD8 T cells in Susac syndrome. Turning to the study itself: Treatment at blood withdrawal was none, corticosteroids, or intravenous immunoglobulin alone in Susac syndrome patients.

V was shortened by 3 bases and J by 2 bases, with 13 bases between the two germline ends. Germline V CDR1 and CDR2: KGHDR, SFDVKD. The CDR3 sequence is 16 residues long. RNA in amounts of 0.5 to 1 ug was reverse transcribed with random hexamers. TCRdb processed the immunoSEQ multiplex PCR reads anew with MiXCR; each CDR3 protein has one entry. The sample contains roughly 180,000 distinct CDR3 sequences, roughly 94% of which appear only once. The V and J genes are TRBV24-1 and TRBJ2-1; the D gene is possibly TRBD2 (5 bases). The source is a human donor with Susac syndrome. The sample comprised CD4+ T cells from PBMCs. In DNA form, the CDR3 reads TGTGCCACCAGTGATACAACTAGGCTCGCCTACAATGAGCAGTTCTTC. Amino acids: CATSDTTRLAYNEQFF.